These 10 T cell receptor beta chains originate from one sample sequenced in a study of early T cells in non-severe SARS-CoV-2 infection. TCRdb re-derived calls from the 5' RACE reads in MiXCR, one entry per CDR3 protein. Of about 72,000 distinct CDR3 sequences in the sample, around 9% were seen once. Sample: whole blood. Receptors were obtained from an adult who was a healthcare worker with PCR-confirmed SARS-CoV-2 infection or an uninfected control (not recorded which).

This clonotype turned up a few times. V and J are TRBV10-3 and TRBJ2-2, with a possible D match to TRBD1 (5 bases). The CDR3 consists of 15 residues. Germline V CDR1 and CDR2: ENHRY, SYGVKD. Trimming shortened V by 6 bases and J by 0 bases, and 11 bases separated the two germline ends. CDR3 sequence reads: CAISSDRANTGELFF. In DNA form, the CDR3 reads TGTGCCATCAGCTCCGACAGAGCGAACACCGGGGAGCTGTTTTTT.

This clonotype was picked up a small number of times. The chain combines TRBV20-1 with TRBJ2-1, with 7 bases aligning to TRBD2. In germline, CDR1 is DFQATT, CDR2 SNEGSKA (reference sequence). V trimming: 5 bases; J trimming: 4 bases; junction bases outside the gene matches: 20. The CDR3 extends over 18 amino acids. For the CDR3, the DNA is TGCAGTGCTCTCGACGAAATACTAGCGTACGGATCATACAATGAGCAGTTCTTC. Protein sequence: CSALDEILAYGSYNEQFF.

This clonotype was picked up many times. J is TRBJ2-2 and V is TRBV6-2 or TRBV6-3, with D perhaps matching TRBD2 (6 bases). The CDR3 is 15 residues long. With 2 bases removed from V and 4 bases from J, the gap between germline ends came to 11 bases. Germline CDR1 MNHEY, CDR2 SVGEGT. DNA of the CDR3: TGTGCCAGCAGTTACGTGGGGGGACGCACCGGGGAGCTGTTTTTT. Encoded protein: CASSYVGGRTGELFF.

In this sample, this clonotype turned up a few times. Since no conserved phenylalanine or tryptophan closes the CDR3, a read error is the likely cause. Because the CDR3's place on the DNA is in doubt, the DNA is left out and the CDR3 is given as listed by TCRdb. The chain couples TRBV7-9 to TRBJ2-1; the listed D gene, TRBD1, was not tested against the DNA. CDR1 and CDR2 from the germline V gene are SEHNR and FQNEAQ (reference sequence). The CDR3 length equals 16 residues, ends included. CDR3 protein: CASSPVGSTRGNEQFL.

The chain links TRBV5-4 to TRBJ2-3; D is perhaps TRBD1 (6 bases). There are 14 residues in the CDR3. The germline V gene encodes CDR1 SGHNT and CDR2 YYREEE (reference sequence). V was trimmed by 1 base and J by 5 bases, leaving 11 bases between them. The CDR3: CASSLRQAGDTQYF. Written as DNA, the CDR3 is TGTGCCAGCAGCTTGAGACAGGCGGGAGATACGCAGTATTTT.

The chain couples TRBV3-1 to TRBJ1-3; possible D gene TRBD1, 5 bases. The CDR3 is made up of 18 amino acids. Germline assignment: CDR1 LGHDT and CDR2 YNNKEL (reference sequence). V was pared by 4 bases and J by 0 bases, with 19 bases between. The CDR3 spells CASSPFVAGLHSGNTIYF. The DNA for the CDR3 is TGTGCCAGCAGCCCCTTCGTTGCGGGACTCCACTCTGGAAACACCATATATTTT.

This clonotype was counted a few times. The chain employs TRBV28 and TRBJ2-7; D is possibly TRBD1 (5 bases). V was cut by 8 bases and J by 2 bases, with 10 bases left in between. Per germline, CDR1 MDHEN and CDR2 SYDVKM. CDR3 length: 12 residues. In DNA form, the CDR3 reads TGTGCCAGCCAGGGAATCACCTACGAGCAGTACTTC. It is translated as CASQGITYEQYF.

The chain carries TRBV27 and TRBJ2-7; D ambiguous. V dropped 5 bases and J dropped 3 bases, with 14 bases sitting between them. There are 14 residues in the CDR3. Germline lookup yields CDR1 MNHEY and CDR2 SMNVEV (reference sequence). CDR3 coding DNA: TGTGCCAGCAGTCCCCAAGGTATTGACTACGAGCAGTACTTC. As protein: CASSPQGIDYEQYF.

This clonotype was detected only a few times. The chain uses TRBV7-2 and TRBJ1-2; D remains ambiguous. Per germline, CDR1 SGHTA and CDR2 FQGNSA. The CDR3 has 12 residues. Trimming removed 2 bases at V and 4 bases at J, with 5 bases between. The CDR3 nucleotides read TGTGCCAGCAGCTTATACGGCTATGGCTACACCTTC. Translation gives CASSLYGYGYTF.

CDR3 protein: CASSSGPYEQYF. In DNA form, the CDR3 reads TGTGCCAGCAGCTCCGGGCCTTACGAGCAGTACTTC. The chain couples TRBV7-9 to TRBJ2-7; D is ambiguous. Germline values: CDR1 SEHNR, CDR2 FQNEAQ (reference sequence). V was trimmed by 4 bases and J by 4 bases, leaving 8 bases between them. The CDR3 consists of 12 residues.